This T cell receptor (beta chain) was captured in a study of blood T cell repertoires in COVID-19. At the level of the study: COVID-19 samples collected from the United States, Italy and Spain covered acute and convalescent phases.

Between the trimmed V and J ends, which lost 3 bases and 9 bases, there was a span of 15 bases. From germline, CDR1 is GTSNPN and CDR2 SVGIG (reference sequence). The CDR3 is made up of 14 amino acids. Original processing methods: Estimates of nucleated cell counts were drawn from the amplification of reference gene primers. Assay used: immunoSEQ multiplex PCR; TCRdb lists only in-frame clones, some missing. D and trimming were read from the DNA, whereas the V and J calls and clone size are those reported in that table. The sample comprises roughly 180,000 clones, around 79% of which are singletons, and 8% to 8.5% rests with the top ten.

This TCR came from a woman aged 55-69 years with COVID-19, enrolled during active disease. The sequencing sample was made of peripheral blood. The chain is built from TRBV30 and TRBJ1-6, with a possible D match to TRBD1 (6 bases). The CDR3 coding sequence is TGTGCCTGGAGCCCAGGACAGACACTTTCACCCCTCCACTTT. Translating gives CAWSPGQTLSPLHF.